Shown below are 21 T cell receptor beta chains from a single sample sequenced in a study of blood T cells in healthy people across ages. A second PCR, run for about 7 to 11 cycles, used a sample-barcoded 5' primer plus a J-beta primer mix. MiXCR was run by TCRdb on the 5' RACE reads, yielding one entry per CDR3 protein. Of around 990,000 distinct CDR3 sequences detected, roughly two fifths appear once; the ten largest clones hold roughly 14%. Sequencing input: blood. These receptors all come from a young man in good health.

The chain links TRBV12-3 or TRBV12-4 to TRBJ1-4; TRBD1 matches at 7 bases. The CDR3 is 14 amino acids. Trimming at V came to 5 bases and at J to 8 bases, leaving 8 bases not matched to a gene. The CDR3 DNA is TGTGCCAGCAGTCAGACAGGGAGTCAGGAAAAACTGTTTTTT. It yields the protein CASSQTGSQEKLFF.

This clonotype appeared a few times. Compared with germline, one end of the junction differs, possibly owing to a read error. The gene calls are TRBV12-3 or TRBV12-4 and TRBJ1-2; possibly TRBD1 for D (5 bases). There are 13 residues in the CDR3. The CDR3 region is CANSPSRVHGYTF. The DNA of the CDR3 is TGTGCCAACAGTCCGAGCAGGGTCCATGGCTACACCTTC.

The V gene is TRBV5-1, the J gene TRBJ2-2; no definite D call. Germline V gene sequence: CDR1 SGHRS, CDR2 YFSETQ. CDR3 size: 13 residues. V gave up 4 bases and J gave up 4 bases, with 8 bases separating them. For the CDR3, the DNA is TGCGCCAGCAGCGAGGCTACCACCGGGGAGCTGTTTTTT. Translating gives CASSEATTGELFF.

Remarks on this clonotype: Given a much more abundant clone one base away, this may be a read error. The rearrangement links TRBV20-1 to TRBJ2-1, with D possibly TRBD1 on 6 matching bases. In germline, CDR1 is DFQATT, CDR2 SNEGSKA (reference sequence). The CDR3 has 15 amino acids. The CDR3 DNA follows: TGCGGTGCTAGAGATGAACAGGGCGACCTCAATGAGCAGTTCTTC. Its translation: CGARDEQGDLNEQFF.

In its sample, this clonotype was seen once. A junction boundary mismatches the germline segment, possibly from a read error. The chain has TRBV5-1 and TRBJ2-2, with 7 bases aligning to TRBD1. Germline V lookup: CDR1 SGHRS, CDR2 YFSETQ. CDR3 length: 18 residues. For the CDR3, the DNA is TGCGCCAACAGCTTGCGACAGGGTAGGACAACGAACACCGGGGAGCTGTTTTTT. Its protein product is CANSLRQGRTTNTGELFF. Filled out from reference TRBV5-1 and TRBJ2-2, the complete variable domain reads KAGVTQTPRYLIKTRGQQVTLSCSPISGHRSVSWYQQTPGQGLQFLFEYFSETQRNKGNFPGRFSGRQFSNSRSEMNVSTLELGDSALYLCANSLRQGRTTNTGELFFGEGSRLTVL.

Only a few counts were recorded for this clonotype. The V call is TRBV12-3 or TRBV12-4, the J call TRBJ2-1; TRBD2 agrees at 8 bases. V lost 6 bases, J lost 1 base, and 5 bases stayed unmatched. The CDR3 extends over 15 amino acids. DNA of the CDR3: TGTGCCAGCAGAGCCGGGACTAGATCCTACAATGAGCAGTTCTTC. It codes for CASRAGTRSYNEQFF.

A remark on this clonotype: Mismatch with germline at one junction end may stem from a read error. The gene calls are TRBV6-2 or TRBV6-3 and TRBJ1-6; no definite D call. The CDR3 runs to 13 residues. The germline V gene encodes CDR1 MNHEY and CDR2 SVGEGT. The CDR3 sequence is CASRPENDSPLHF. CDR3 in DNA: TGTGCCAGCAGGCCTGAGAACGATTCACCCCTTCACTTT.

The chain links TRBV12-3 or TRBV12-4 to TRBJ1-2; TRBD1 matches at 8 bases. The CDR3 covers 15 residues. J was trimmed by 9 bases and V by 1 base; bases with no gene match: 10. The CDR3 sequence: CASSLGGQGGWRYTF. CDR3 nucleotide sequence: TGTGCCAGCAGTTTAGGTGGACAGGGTGGATGGCGCTACACCTTC.

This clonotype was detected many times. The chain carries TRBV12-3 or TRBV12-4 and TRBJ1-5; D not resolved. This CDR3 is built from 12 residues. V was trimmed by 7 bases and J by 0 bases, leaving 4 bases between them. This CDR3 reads CASKYSNQPQHF. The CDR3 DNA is TGTGCCAGCAAATATAGCAATCAGCCCCAGCATTTT.

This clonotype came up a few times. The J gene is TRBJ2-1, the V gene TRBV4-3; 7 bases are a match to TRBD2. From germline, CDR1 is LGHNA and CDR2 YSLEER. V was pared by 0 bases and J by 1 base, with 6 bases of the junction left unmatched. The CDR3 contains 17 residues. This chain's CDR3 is CASSQDLQAGSYNEQFF. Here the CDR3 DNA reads TGCGCCAGCAGCCAAGATTTACAAGCGGGGTCCTACAATGAGCAGTTCTTC.

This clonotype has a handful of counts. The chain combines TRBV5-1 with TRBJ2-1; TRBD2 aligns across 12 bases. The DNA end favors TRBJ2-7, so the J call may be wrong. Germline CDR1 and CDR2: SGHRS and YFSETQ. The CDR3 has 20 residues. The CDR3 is CASSLNYYTSGGKPYNEQYF. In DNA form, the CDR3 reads TGCGCCAGCAGCTTGAATTACTATACTAGCGGGGGGAAACCCTACAATGAGCAGTACTTC.

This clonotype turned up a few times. CDR3 nucleotides: TGTGCCAGCAGAGACTTCTTGGGCTCAGAGACCCAGTACTTC. Its protein is CASRDFLGSETQYF. This rearrangement joins TRBV2 to TRBJ2-5; D unclear. Per germline, CDR1 SNHLY and CDR2 FYNNEI. Trimming removed 6 bases from V and 4 bases from J, with 15 bases in between. The CDR3 sequence is 14 residues long.

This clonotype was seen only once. CDR3 residues: CASSQIPQSEQFF. As DNA, the CDR3 is TGCGCCAGCTCCCAAATCCCACAATCGGAGCAGTTCTTC. This chain connects TRBV4-3 to TRBJ2-1, with unresolved D. The V end lost 8 bases, the J end lost 10 bases, and 18 bases lay between the germline ends. In germline, CDR1 is LGHNA, CDR2 YSLEER. This CDR3 has 13 amino acids.

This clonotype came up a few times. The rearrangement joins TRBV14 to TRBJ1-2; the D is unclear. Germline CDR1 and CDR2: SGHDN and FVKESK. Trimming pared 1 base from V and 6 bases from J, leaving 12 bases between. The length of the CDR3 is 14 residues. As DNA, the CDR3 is TGTGCCAGCAGCCAAGTGGACCGACTGGATGGCTACACCTTC. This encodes CASSQVDRLDGYTF.

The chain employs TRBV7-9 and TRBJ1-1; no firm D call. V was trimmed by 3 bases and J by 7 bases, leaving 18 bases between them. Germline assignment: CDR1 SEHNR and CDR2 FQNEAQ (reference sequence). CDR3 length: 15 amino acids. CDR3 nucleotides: TGTGCCAGCAGCTTCAGTGAACAAGGAGCAGGTGAAGCTTTCTTT. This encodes CASSFSEQGAGEAFF.

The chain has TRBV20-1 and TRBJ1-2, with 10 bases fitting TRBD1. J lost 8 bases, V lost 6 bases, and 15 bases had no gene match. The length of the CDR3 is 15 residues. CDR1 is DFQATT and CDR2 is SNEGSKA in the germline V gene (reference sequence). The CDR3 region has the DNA TGCAGTGCCGTCCCGGGACAGGGGACGATAGAGGGCTACACCTTC. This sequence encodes CSAVPGQGTIEGYTF.

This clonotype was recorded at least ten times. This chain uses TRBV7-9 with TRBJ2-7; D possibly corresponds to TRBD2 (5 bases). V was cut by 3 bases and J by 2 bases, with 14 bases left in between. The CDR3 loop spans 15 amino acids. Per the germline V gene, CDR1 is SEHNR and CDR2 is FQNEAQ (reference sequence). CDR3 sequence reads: CASSFPPVGTYEQYF. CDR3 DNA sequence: TGTGCCAGCAGCTTTCCTCCGGTCGGGACCTACGAGCAGTACTTC.

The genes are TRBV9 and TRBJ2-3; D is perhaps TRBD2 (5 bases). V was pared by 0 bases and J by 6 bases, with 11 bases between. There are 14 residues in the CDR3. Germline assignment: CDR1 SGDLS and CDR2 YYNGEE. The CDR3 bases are TGTGCCAGCAGCGTAGGTAGAGGGTTCGATACGCAGTATTTT. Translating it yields CASSVGRGFDTQYF.

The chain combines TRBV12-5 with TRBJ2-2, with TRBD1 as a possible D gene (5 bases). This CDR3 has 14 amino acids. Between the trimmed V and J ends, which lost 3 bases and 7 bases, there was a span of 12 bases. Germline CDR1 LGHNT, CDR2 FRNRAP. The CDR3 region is CASGLSHQGGELFF. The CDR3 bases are TGTGCTAGTGGTTTAAGTCATCAGGGCGGGGAGCTGTTTTTT. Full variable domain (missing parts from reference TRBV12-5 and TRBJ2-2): DARVTQTPRHKVTEMGQEVTMRCQPILGHNTVFWYRQTMMQGLELLAYFRNRAPLDDSGMPKDRFSAEMPDATLATLKIQPSEPRDSAVYFCASGLSHQGGELFFGEGSRLTVL.

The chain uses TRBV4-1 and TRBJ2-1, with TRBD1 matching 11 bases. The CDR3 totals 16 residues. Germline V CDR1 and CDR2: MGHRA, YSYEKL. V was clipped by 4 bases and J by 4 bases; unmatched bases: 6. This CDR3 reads CASSPKDRGLYNEQFF. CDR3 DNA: TGCGCCAGCAGCCCCAAGGACAGGGGGCTTTACAATGAGCAGTTCTTC.

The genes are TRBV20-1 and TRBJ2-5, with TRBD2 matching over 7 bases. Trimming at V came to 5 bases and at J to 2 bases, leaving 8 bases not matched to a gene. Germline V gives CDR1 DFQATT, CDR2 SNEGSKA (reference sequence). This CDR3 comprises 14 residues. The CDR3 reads CSASSRGVQETQYF. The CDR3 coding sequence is TGCAGTGCTTCTAGCCGGGGGGTACAAGAGACCCAGTACTTC.